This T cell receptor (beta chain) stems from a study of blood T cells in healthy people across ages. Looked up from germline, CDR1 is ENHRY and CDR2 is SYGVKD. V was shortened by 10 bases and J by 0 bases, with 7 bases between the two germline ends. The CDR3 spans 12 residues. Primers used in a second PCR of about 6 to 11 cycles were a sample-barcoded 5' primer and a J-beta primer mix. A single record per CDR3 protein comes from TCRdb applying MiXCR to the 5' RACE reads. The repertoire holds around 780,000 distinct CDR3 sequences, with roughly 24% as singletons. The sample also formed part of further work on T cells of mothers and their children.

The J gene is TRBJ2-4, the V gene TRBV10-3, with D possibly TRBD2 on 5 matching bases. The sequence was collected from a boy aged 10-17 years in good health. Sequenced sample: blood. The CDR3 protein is CATGLAKNIQYF. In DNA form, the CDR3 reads TGTGCCACCGGACTAGCCAAAAACATTCAGTACTTC.